The 8 T cell receptor beta chains listed next were all sequenced from one sample in a study of cytomegalovirus exposure and HLA in healthy donors. Vbeta (60) and Jbeta (13) primers were used in the PCR. Using immunoSEQ multiplex PCR, the repertoire was profiled, and TCRdb retains in-frame clones only, with some absent. The data hold about 200,000 clones, with around 80% observed a single time. Source material: PBMCs. These TCRs come from a woman in her thirties or forties in good health and CMV-seronegative.

This clone was observed once. The CDR3 DNA reads as TGTGCCAGCAGCTCAGGCATACTAGCGGGAGGAGAAGAGACCCAGTACTTC. It translates to CASSSGILAGGEETQYF. This chain joins TRBV7-2 and TRBJ2-5; TRBD2 aligns across 12 bases. Germline V gives CDR1 SGHTA, CDR2 FQGNSA. CDR3 length equals 17 residues. Trimming cost V 4 bases and J 3 bases; bases outside gene matches: 9.

V usage is TRBV27 and J usage is TRBJ1-2, with D possibly matching TRBD1 (6 bases). Germline CDR1 is MNHEY and CDR2 is SMNVEV (reference sequence). The CDR3 spans 14 residues. Deletions cut 3 bases from V and 7 bases from J, with 15 bases between. The CDR3 DNA reads TGTGCCAGCAGTTTTCGAGGGGGTTGGGGTGGCTACACCTTC. Translated, it gives CASSFRGGWGGYTF.

The gene calls are TRBV5-6 and TRBJ2-5; possibly TRBD2 for D (6 bases). Germline V gene sequence: CDR1 SGHDT, CDR2 YYEEEE. This CDR3 contains 13 residues. Trimming left V 4 bases short and J 6 bases short, with 13 bases between. CDR3 sequence (DNA): TGTGCCAGCAGCCCGCCGGCGGGGCAGACCCAGTACTTC. Residues: CASSPPAGQTQYF.

V usage is TRBV7-2 and J usage is TRBJ1-2; a weak D match, TRBD1 (6 bases). From germline, CDR1 is SGHTA and CDR2 FQGNSA. This CDR3 has 14 amino acids. Trimming took 5 bases from V and 4 from J, leaving 14 bases between them. In DNA form, the CDR3 reads TGTGCCAGCAGCGATCGGACAGCGCCCTATGGCTACACCTTC. Protein sequence: CASSDRTAPYGYTF.

The chain combines TRBV29-1 with TRBJ2-3; perhaps TRBD2 as D (5 bases). In germline, CDR1 is SQVTM, CDR2 ANQGSEA. This CDR3 has 13 residues. Trimming took 8 bases from V and 4 from J, leaving 16 bases between them. CDR3 in amino acids: CSITRRVPDTQYF. The CDR3 nucleotides are TGCAGCATCACAAGGCGGGTCCCAGATACGCAGTATTTT.

The chain uses TRBV5-6 and TRBJ2-3, with no clear D. Germline V CDR1 and CDR2: SGHDT, YYEEEE. The CDR3 totals 15 residues. The V end lost 1 base, the J end lost 0 bases, and 9 bases lay between the germline ends. The CDR3 nucleotides are TGTGCCAGCAGCTTGCTCTCAGGAAGCACAGATACGCAGTATTTT. Amino acids: CASSLLSGSTDTQYF.

V and J are TRBV5-1 and TRBJ2-3, with 12 positions matching TRBD2. CDR1 and CDR2 (germline): SGHRS, YFSETQ. J was trimmed by 4 bases and V by 4 bases; bases with no gene match: 4. CDR3 length equals 15 residues. CDR3 nucleotide sequence: TGCGCCAGCAGCCGGACTAGCGGGAACGCAGATACGCAGTATTTT. Translation: CASSRTSGNADTQYF.

The chain is built from TRBV9 and TRBJ1-2, with D perhaps TRBD1 (5 bases). This CDR3 is built from 15 residues. Trimming stripped 4 bases from V and 8 bases from J, with 21 bases between. Germline V gene lookup returns CDR1 SGDLS and CDR2 YYNGEE. CDR3: CASSLFPGDPGGYTF. DNA for the CDR3: TGTGCCAGCAGCTTATTCCCGGGGGACCCAGGGGGCTACACCTTC.